Below, one T cell receptor (beta chain) is given with its context. This entry belongs to a study of T-cell reconstitution after alpha-beta-depleted transplantation in children. This CDR3 has 17 residues. Trimming took 3 bases from V and 0 from J, leaving 14 bases between them. Germline loops: CDR1 SEHNR, CDR2 FQNEAQ (reference sequence). TCRbeta library preparation incorporated unique molecular identifiers. TCRdb fed the PCR reads into MiXCR, producing one record per CDR3 protein. The sample lists about 690,000 distinct CDR3 sequences; roughly 15% were seen once. This chain joins TRBV7-9 and TRBJ1-4; D may be TRBD1 (5 bases). The receptor comes from a human donor who donated a stem cell graft to a child with acute myeloid leukemia. The sample here was PBMCs from the stem cell graft donor, taken from the stem cell graft. The CDR3 sequence: CASSLDIRVATNEKLFF. CDR3 in DNA: TGTGCCAGCAGCTTGGACATCAGGGTTGCAACTAATGAAAAACTGTTTTTT.